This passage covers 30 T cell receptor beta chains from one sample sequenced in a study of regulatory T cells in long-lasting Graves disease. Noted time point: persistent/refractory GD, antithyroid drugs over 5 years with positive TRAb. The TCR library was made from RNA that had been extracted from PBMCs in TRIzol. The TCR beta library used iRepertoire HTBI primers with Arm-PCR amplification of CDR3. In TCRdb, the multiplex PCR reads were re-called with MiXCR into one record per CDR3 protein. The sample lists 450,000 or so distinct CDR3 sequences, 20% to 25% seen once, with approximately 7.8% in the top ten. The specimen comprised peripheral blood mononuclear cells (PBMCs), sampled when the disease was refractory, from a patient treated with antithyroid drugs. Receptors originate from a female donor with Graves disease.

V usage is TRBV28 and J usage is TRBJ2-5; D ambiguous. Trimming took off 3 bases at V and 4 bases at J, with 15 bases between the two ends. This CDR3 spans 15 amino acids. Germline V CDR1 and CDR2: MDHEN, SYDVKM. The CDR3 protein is CASSLATGPVETQYF. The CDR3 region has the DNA TGTGCCAGCAGTTTGGCTACCGGGCCCGTAGAGACCCAGTACTTC.

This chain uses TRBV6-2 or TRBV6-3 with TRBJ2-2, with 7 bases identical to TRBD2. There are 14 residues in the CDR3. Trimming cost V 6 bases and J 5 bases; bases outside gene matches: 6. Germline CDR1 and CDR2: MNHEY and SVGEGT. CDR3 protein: CASSRSGATGELFF. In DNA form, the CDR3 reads TGTGCCAGCAGCAGAAGCGGGGCGACCGGGGAGCTGTTTTTT.

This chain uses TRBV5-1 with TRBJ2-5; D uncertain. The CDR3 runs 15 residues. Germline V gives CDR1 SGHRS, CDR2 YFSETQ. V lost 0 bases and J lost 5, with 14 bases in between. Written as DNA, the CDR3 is TGCGCCAGCAGCTTGGGGCTAGGATTCGGGGAGACCCAGTACTTC. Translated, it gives CASSLGLGFGETQYF.

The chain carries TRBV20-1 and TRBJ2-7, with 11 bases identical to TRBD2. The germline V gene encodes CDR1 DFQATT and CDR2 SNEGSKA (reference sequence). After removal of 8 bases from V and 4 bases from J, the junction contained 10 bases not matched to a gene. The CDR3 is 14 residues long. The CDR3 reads CSTKTSGRWYEQYF. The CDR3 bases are TGCAGTACCAAAACTAGCGGGAGATGGTACGAGCAGTACTTC.

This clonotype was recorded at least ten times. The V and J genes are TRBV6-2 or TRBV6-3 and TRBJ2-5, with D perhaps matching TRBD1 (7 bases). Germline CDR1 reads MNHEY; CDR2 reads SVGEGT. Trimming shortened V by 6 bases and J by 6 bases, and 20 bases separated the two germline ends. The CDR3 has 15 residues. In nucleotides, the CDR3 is TGTGCCAGCAGCGAGACATCACAGGGGAGGAAGACCCAGTACTTC. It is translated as CASSETSQGRKTQYF.

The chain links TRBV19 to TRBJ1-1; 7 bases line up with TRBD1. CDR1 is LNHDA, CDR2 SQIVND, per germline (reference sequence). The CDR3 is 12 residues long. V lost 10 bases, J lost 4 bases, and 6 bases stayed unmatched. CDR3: CATREGATEAFF. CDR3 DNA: TGTGCCACCAGGGAGGGGGCCACTGAAGCTTTCTTT.

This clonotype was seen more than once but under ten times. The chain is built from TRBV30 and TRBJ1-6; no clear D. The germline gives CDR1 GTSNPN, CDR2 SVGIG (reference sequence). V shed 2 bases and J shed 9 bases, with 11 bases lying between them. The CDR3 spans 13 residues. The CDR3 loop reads CAWSPLVGSPLHF. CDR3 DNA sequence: TGTGCCTGGAGTCCCCTAGTAGGTTCACCCCTCCACTTT.

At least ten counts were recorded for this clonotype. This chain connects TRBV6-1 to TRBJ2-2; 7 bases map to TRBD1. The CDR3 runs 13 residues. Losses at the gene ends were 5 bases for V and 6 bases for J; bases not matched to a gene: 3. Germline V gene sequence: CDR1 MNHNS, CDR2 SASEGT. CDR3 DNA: TGTGCCAGCAGTAAACAGGGGCCCGGGGAGCTGTTTTTT. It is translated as CASSKQGPGELFF.

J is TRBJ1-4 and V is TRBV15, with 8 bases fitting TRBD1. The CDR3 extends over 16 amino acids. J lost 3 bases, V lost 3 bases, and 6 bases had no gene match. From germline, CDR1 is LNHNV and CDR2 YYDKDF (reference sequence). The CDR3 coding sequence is TGTGCCACCAGCAGGAGGACAGGGTTCTCTAATGAAAAACTGTTTTTT. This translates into CATSRRTGFSNEKLFF.

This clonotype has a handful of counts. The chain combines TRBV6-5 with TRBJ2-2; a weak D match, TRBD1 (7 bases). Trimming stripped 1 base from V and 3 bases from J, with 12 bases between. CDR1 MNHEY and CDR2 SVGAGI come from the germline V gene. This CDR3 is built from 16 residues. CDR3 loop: CASSYFGGGDTGELFF. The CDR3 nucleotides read TGTGCCAGCAGTTACTTTGGAGGGGGCGACACCGGGGAGCTGTTTTTT.

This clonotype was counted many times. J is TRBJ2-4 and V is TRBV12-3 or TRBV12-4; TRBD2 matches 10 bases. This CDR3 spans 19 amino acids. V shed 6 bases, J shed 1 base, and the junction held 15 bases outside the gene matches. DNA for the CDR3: TGTGCCAGCAGCCCTCCCGGGGTAGCGGGAGGAGAGGCCAAAAACATTCAGTACTTC. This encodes CASSPPGVAGGEAKNIQYF.

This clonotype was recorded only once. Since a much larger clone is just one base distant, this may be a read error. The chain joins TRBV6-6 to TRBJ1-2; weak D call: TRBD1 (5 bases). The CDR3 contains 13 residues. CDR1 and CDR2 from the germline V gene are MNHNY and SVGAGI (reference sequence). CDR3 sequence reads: CACSYFGGGGYTF. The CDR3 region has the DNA TGTGCCTGCAGTTACTTCGGGGGTGGAGGCTACACCTTC.

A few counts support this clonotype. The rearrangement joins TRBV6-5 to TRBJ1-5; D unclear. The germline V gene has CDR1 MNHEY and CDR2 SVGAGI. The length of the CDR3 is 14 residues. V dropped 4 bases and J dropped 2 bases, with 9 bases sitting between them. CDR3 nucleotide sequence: TGTGCCAGCAGTTCCTCCCAAGGCAATCAGCCCCAGCATTTT. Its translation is CASSSSQGNQPQHF.

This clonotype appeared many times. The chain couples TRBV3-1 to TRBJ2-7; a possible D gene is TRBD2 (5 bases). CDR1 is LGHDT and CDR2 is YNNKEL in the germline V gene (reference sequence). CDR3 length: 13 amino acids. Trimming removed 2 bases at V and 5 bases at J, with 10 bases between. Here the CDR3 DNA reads TGTGCCAGCAGCCAAAGGTACGGGAACGAGCAGTACTTC. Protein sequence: CASSQRYGNEQYF.

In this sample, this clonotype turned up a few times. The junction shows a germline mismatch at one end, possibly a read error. CDR3 sequence (DNA): TGTGCCACCAGCAGCTCGGAGGGCTACGGGCAGTACTTC. Protein: CATSSSEGYGQYF. The chain employs TRBV15 and TRBJ2-7; tentatively, D is TRBD2 (6 bases). The CDR3 has 13 residues. Germline V CDR1 and CDR2: LNHNV, YYDKDF (reference sequence).

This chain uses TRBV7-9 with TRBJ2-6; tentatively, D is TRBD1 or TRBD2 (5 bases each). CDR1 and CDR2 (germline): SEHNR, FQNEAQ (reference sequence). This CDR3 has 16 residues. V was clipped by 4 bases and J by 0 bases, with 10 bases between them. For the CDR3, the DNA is TGTGCCAGCAGCTGGGACGGTTTCTCTGGGGCCAACGTCCTGACTTTC. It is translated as CASSWDGFSGANVLTF.

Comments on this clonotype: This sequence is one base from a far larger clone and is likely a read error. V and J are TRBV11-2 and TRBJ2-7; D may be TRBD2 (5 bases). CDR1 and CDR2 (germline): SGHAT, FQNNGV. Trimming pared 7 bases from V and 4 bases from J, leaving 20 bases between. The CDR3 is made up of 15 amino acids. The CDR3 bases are TGTGCCAGCAATTCCGGACTGAGTAAGGAGTACGAGCAGTACTTC. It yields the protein CASNSGLSKEYEQYF.

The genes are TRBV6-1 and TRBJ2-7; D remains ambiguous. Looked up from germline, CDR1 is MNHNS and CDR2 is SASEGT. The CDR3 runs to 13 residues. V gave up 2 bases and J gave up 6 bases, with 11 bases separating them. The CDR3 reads CASSERASPEQYF. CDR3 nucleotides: TGTGCCAGCAGTGAAAGGGCTTCTCCCGAGCAGTACTTC.

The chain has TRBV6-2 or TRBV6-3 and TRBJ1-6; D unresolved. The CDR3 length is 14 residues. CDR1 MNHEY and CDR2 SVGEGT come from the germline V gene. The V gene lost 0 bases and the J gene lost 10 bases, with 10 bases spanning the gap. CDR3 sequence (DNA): TGTGCCAGCAGTTACTCGGAGGTCATCTCACCCCTCCACTTT. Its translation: CASSYSEVISPLHF.

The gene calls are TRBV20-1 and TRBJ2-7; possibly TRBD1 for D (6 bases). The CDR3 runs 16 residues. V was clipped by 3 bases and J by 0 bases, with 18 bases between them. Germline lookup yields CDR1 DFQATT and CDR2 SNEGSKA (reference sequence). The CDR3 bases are TGCAGTGCTAGGAGACACGGACAGCTTATCTCCTACGAGCAGTACTTC. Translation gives CSARRHGQLISYEQYF.

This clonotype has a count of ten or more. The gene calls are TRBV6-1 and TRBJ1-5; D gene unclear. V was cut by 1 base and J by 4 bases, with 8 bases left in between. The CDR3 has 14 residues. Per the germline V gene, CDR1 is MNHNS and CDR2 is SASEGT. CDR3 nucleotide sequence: TGTGCCAGCAGTGAAGGCCTAACGAATCAGCCCCAGCATTTT. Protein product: CASSEGLTNQPQHF.

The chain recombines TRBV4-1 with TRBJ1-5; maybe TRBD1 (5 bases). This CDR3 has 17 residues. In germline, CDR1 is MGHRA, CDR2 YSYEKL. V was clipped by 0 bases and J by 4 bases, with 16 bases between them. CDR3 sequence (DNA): TGCGCCAGCAGCCAAGAGGCGGTCGAGGACATAAATCAGCCCCAGCATTTT. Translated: CASSQEAVEDINQPQHF.

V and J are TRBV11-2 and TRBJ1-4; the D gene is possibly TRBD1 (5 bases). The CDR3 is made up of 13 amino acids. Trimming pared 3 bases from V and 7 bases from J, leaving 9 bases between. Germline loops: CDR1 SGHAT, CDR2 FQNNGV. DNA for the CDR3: TGTGCCAGCAGCTTTGGAGGGGTTGAAAAACTGTTTTTT. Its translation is CASSFGGVEKLFF.

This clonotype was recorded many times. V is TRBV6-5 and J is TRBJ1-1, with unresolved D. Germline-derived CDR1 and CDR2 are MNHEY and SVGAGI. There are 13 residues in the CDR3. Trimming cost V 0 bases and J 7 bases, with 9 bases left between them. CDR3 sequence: CASSYSKGSEAFF. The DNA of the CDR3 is TGTGCCAGCAGTTACTCAAAGGGAAGTGAAGCTTTCTTT.

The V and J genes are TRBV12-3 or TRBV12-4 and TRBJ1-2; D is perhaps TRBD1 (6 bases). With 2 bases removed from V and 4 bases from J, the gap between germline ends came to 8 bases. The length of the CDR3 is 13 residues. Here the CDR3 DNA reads TGTGCCAGCAGTTTATCGGACAGCTATGGCTACACCTTC. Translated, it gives CASSLSDSYGYTF.

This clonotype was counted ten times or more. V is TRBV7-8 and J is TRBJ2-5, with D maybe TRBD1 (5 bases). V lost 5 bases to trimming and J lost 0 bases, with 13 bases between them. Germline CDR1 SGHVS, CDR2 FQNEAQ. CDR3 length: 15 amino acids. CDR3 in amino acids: CASSRQGWYQETQYF. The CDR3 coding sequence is TGTGCCAGCAGCCGGCAGGGCTGGTACCAAGAGACCCAGTACTTC.

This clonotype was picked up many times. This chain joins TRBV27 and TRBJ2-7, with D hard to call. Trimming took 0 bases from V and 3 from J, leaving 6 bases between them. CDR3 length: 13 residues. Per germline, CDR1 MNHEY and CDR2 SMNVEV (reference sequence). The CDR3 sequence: CASSLSSGYEQYF. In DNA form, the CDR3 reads TGTGCCAGCAGTTTATCCTCCGGCTACGAGCAGTACTTC.

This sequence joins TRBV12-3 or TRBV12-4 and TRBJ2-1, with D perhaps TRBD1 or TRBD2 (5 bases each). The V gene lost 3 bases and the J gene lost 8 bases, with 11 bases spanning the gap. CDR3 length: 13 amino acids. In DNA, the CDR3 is TGTGCCAGCAGTTTCTACCGGGGCGATGAGCAGTTCTTC. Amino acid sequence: CASSFYRGDEQFF.

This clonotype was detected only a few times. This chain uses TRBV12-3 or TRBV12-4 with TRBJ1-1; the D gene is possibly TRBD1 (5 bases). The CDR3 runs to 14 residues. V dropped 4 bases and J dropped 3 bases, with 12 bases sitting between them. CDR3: CASSSGAGYTEAFF. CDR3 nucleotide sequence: TGTGCCAGCAGTTCTGGGGCAGGGTACACTGAAGCTTTCTTT.

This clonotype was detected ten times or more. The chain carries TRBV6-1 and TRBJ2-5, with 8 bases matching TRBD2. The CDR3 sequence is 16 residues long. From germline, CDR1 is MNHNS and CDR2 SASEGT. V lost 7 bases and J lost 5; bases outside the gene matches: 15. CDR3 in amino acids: CASTPLGSGIRETQYF. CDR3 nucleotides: TGTGCCAGCACCCCCCTGGGTAGCGGGATCCGGGAGACCCAGTACTTC.